The 7 T cell receptor beta chains below all came from one sample that was sequenced in a study of blood T cell repertoires in COVID-19. TCRdb's table, derived via immunoSEQ multiplex PCR, lists solely in-frame clones and lacks some. The data show about 100,000 clones, with 70% to 90% seen just once and under 5.5% held by the top ten. Sequencing was carried out using peripheral blood. Source of these receptors: a human donor in a cohort sampled during active COVID-19.

The chain has TRBV5-6 and TRBJ2-3; TRBD2 agrees at 10 bases. Per germline, CDR1 SGHDT and CDR2 YYEEEE. V lost 3 bases to trimming and J lost 5 bases; unmatched junction nucleotides: 9. The CDR3 is made up of 16 amino acids. CDR3 loop: CASSSLAGEQIDTQYF. CDR3 sequence (DNA): TGTGCCAGCAGCTCCCTAGCGGGAGAGCAGATAGATACGCAGTATTTT.

The V and J genes are TRBV7-6 and TRBJ2-1, with D possibly being TRBD2 (6 bases). Trimming stripped 5 bases from V and 10 bases from J, with 21 bases between. The CDR3 runs 15 residues. The V gene's germline CDR1 is SGHVS and CDR2 FNYEAQ. CDR3 nucleotides: TGTGCCAGCAGCGTGGGGGAGTGGTCTGCGGGGGAGCAGTTCTTC. Its protein product is CASSVGEWSAGEQFF.

J is TRBJ1-2 and V is TRBV20-1; D gene uncertain. Germline V gives CDR1 DFQATT, CDR2 SNEGSKA (reference sequence). The CDR3 totals 11 residues. Trimming left V 6 bases short and J 3 bases short, with 8 bases between. The CDR3: CSAHGDYGYTF. The CDR3 DNA reads TGCAGTGCCCACGGGGACTATGGCTACACCTTC.

This chain links TRBV19 with TRBJ2-5, with 7 positions matching TRBD2. From germline, CDR1 is LNHDA and CDR2 SQIVND (reference sequence). The CDR3 runs to 16 residues. V trimming: 1 base; J trimming: 4 bases; junction bases outside the gene matches: 9. CDR3 sequence reads: CASSIGASGGAETQYF. The CDR3 DNA is TGTGCCAGTAGTATAGGGGCTAGCGGCGGGGCAGAGACCCAGTACTTC.

V is TRBV4-1 and J is TRBJ2-7; 8 nucleotides agree with TRBD2. V trimming: 1 base; J trimming: 5 bases; junction bases outside the gene matches: 7. The germline V gene has CDR1 MGHRA and CDR2 YSYEKL. The CDR3 consists of 15 residues. The CDR3 nucleotides are TGCGCCAGCAGCCAAGCAGCGGGAGATTCCCACGAGCAGTACTTC. Translating it yields CASSQAAGDSHEQYF.

This chain joins TRBV6-6 and TRBJ2-7; D perhaps matches TRBD1 (6 bases). In germline, CDR1 is MNHNY, CDR2 SVGAGI (reference sequence). The CDR3 loop spans 15 amino acids. The germline V and J ends were trimmed by 5 bases and 2 bases, with 16 bases remaining between them. CDR3 nucleotides: TGTGCCAGCAGTCAACCGGGACACGGTCCCTACGAGCAGTACTTC. It codes for CASSQPGHGPYEQYF.

The gene calls are TRBV6-5 and TRBJ1-2; D is perhaps TRBD1 (5 bases). Trimming shortened V by 7 bases and J by 2 bases, and 14 bases separated the two germline ends. CDR3 length: 14 amino acids. The germline V gene encodes CDR1 MNHEY and CDR2 SVGAGI. The CDR3 is CASTSSAGNYGYTF. For the CDR3, the DNA is TGTGCCAGCACGTCGTCGGCAGGGAACTATGGCTACACCTTC.